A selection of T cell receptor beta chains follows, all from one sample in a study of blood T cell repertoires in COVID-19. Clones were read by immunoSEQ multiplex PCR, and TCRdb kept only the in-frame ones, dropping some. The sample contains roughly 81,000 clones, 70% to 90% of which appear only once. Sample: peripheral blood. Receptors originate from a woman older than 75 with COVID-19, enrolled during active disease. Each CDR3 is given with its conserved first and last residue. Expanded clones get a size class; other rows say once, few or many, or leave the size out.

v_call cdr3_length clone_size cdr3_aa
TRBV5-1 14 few CASGNRQGAYEQYF
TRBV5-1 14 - CASHTQGTGYGYTF
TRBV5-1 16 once CASSLGQAGAKNIQYF
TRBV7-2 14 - CASNHPGIYNEQFF
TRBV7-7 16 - CASSLAGLADIETQYF
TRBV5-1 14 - CASSPTGVTGELFF
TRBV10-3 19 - CAISESSSGGSLSNQPQHF
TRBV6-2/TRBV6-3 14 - CASSYDSLNTEAFF
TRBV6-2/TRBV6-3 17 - CASSYSVGGAGANVLTF
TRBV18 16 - CASSPQIAYSTDTQYF
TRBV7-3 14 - CASSPAGVGYEQYF
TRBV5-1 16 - CASSFTLAGLVTEQYF